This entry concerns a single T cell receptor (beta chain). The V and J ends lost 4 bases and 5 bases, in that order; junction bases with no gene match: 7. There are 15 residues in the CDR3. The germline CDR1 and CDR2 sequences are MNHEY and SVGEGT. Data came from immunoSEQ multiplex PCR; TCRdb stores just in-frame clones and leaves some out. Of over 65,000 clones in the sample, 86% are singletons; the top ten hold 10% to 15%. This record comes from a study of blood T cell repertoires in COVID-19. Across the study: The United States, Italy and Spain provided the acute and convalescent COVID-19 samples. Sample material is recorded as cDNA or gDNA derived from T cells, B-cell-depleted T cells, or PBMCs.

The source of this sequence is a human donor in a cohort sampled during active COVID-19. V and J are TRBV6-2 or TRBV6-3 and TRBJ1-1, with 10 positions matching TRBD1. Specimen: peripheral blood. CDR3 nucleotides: TGTGCCAGCAGTTCTCGGACAGGGGGATGGACTGAAGCTTTCTTT. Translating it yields CASSSRTGGWTEAFF.